This TCR beta chain emerged from a study of T-cell memory formation after mild COVID-19. Study in general: TCR clusters were largely donor specific. General study findings and limits: CD4+ bias marked clones expanding day 15 to 37, unlike balanced contracting clones.

This clonotype was counted a few times. Its antigen is not known. Germline V lookup: CDR1 MNHEY, CDR2 SVGAGI. V was pared by 6 bases and J by 7 bases, with 9 bases of the junction left unmatched. This CDR3 contains 14 residues. In TCRdb, the 5' RACE reads were re-called with MiXCR into one record per CDR3 protein. The data show 250,000 to 400,000 distinct CDR3 sequences, with more than 13% seen just once and roughly a fifth held by the top ten. This TCR was recovered from a man between 18 and 29 years old who had mild COVID-19 (a few samples of this study predate the infection). Cell type and time point are not known. Sequencing used PBMCs or a T cell subset sorted from them (not recorded which). The genes are TRBV6-5 and TRBJ2-7; 10 nucleotides align to TRBD1. CDR3 residues: CASSQGTGVGEQYF. CDR3 nucleotide sequence: TGTGCCAGCAGCCAAGGGACAGGGGTGGGGGAGCAGTACTTC.